This T cell receptor (beta chain) comes out of a study of blood T cell repertoires in COVID-19. This clone was counted at least ten times. Profiled with immunoSEQ multiplex PCR; TCRdb holds only in-frame clones, not every one. The profile shows roughly 72,000 clones, 79% of them singletons. Germline CDR1 and CDR2: SEHNR and FQNEAQ (reference sequence). Trimming pared 4 bases from V and 0 bases from J, leaving 16 bases between. The CDR3 has 18 residues. The source of this sequence is a woman of 80 years or more with active or convalescent COVID-19. The sample was peripheral blood. The chain carries TRBV7-9 and TRBJ2-6; D might be TRBD1 (6 bases). CDR3: CASSSMSRGNSGANVLTF. The CDR3 coding sequence is TGTGCCAGCAGCTCCATGAGCAGGGGAAACTCTGGGGCCAACGTCCTGACTTTC.